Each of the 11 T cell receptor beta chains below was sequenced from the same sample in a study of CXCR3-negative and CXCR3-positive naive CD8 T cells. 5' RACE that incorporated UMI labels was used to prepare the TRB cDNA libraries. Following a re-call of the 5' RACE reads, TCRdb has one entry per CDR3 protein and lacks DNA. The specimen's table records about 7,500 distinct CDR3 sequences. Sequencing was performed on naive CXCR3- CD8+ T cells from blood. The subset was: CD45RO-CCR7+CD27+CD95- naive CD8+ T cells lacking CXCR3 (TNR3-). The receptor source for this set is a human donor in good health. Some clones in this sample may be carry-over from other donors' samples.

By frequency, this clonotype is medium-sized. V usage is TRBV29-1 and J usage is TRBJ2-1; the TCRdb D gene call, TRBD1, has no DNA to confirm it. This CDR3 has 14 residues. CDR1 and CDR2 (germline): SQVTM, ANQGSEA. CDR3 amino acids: CSATGGRGYNEQFF.

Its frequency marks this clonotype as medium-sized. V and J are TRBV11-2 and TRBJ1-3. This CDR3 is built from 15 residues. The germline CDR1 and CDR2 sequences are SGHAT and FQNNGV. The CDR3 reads CASSFNVASGNTIYF.

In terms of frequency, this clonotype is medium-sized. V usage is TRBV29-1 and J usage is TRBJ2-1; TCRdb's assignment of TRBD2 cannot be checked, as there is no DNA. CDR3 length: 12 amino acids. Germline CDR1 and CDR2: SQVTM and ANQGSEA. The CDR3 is CSVPGTSVWQFF.

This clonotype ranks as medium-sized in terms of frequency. This CDR3 is CSVEVSSGASETQYF. This sequence joins TRBV29-1 and TRBJ2-5; TCRdb's D gene call, TRBD2, goes unchecked for lack of DNA. CDR1 is SQVTM and CDR2 is ANQGSEA in the germline V gene. The CDR3 is 15 residues long.

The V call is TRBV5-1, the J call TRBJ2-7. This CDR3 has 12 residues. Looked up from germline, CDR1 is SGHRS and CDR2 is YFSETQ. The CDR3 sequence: CASSQDGYEQYF.

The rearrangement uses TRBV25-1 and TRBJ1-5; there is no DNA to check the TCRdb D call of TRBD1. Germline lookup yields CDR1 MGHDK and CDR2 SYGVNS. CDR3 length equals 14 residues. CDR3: CASSEAGPKQPQHF.

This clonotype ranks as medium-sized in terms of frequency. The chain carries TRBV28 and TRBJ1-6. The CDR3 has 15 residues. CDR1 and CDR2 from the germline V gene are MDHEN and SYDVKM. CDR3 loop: CASTPALRAGSPLHF.

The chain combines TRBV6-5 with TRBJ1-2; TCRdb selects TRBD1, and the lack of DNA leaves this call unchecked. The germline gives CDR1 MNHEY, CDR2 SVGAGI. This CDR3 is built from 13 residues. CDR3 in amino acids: CASSATGMDGYTF.

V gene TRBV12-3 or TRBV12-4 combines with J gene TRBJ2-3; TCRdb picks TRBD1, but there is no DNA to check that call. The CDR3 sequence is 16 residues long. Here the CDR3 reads CASQPTETHPPDTQYF.

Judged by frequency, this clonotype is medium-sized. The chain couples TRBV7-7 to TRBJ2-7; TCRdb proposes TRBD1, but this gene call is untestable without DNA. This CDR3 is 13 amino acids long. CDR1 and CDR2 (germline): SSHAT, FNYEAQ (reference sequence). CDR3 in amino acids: CASSLGSAGEQYF.

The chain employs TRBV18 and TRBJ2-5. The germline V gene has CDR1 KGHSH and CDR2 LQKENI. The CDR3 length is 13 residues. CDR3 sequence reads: CASSDGYQETQYF.